These 15 T cell receptor beta chains share one sample of origin, sequenced in a study of vaccination and CD4 T cells after COVID-19. Their recognized antigens are unknown. The Oncomine TCR Beta short-read assay was what sequenced the DNA obtained from cultured CD4+ T cells. TCRdb redid the calling of the PCR reads with MiXCR, one entry per CDR3 protein. Of 14,000 to 15,000 distinct CDR3 sequences in the sample, over 45% were seen once. Treatment specified: roughly 11-day PBMC culture with coronavirus spike peptide pools or control peptides (ViraFEST assay). Sample: CD4+ T cells from blood, cultured in vitro. The source is a human donor who had recovered from COVID-19.

This clonotype was found a few times. This chain joins TRBV7-3 and TRBJ2-2, with D possibly TRBD1 on 5 matching bases. V was shortened by 5 bases and J by 3 bases, with 10 bases between the two germline ends. Germline V gene lookup returns CDR1 SGHTA and CDR2 FQGTGA. The CDR3 is 14 amino acids. The CDR3 DNA follows: TGTGCCAGCAGCATCGACAGATACACCGGGGAGCTGTTTTTT. This encodes CASSIDRYTGELFF.

This clonotype has more than one count but fewer than ten. The gene calls are TRBV7-2 and TRBJ2-5; TRBD2 matches at 7 bases. The germline CDR1 and CDR2 sequences are SGHTA and FQGNSA. The length of the CDR3 is 15 residues. The V segment lost 5 bases and the J segment 2 bases; nucleotides outside the gene matches: 8. The CDR3: CASSPLAGEQETQYF. In DNA, the CDR3 is TGTGCCAGCAGCCCCCTGGCGGGGGAGCAAGAGACCCAGTACTTC.

This chain joins TRBV5-1 and TRBJ1-1; 12 bases map to TRBD1. Germline assignment: CDR1 SGHRS and CDR2 YFSETQ. The J segment lost 1 base and the V segment lost 2 bases, leaving 6 bases of the junction unmatched. CDR3 length: 17 amino acids. The CDR3 here is CASSFGRDRGRNTEAFF. The CDR3 DNA follows: TGCGCCAGCAGCTTTGGAAGGGACAGGGGGCGGAACACTGAAGCTTTCTTT. Combining the CDR3 with reference TRBV5-1 and TRBJ1-1 gives the whole variable domain KAGVTQTPRYLIKTRGQQVTLSCSPISGHRSVSWYQQTPGQGLQFLFEYFSETQRNKGNFPGRFSGRQFSNSRSEMNVSTLELGDSALYLCASSFGRDRGRNTEAFFGQGTRLTVV.

The rearrangement uses TRBV6-1 and TRBJ1-4; maybe TRBD1 (5 bases). The V gene lost 7 bases and the J gene lost 7 bases, with 16 bases spanning the gap. CDR3 size: 14 residues. The germline gives CDR1 MNHNS, CDR2 SASEGT. CDR3 sequence reads: CASTFIRGGEKLFF. The DNA for the CDR3 is TGTGCCAGCACGTTTATTCGGGGCGGTGAAAAACTGTTTTTT.

This sequence joins TRBV21-1 and TRBJ2-5; TRBD2, the table's D call, was not compared with the DNA. TRBV21-1 is designated a pseudogene. The length of the CDR3 is 17 residues. CDR3 sequence (DNA): TGTGCCCTTCACCCCCCGGCTAGCGGGAGGGAGGGGGAGACCCAGTACTTC. It is translated as CALHPPASGREGETQYF.

This clonotype has more than one count but fewer than ten. The rearrangement links TRBV7-3 to TRBJ2-3, with D unclear. The germline CDR1 and CDR2 sequences are SGHTA and FQGTGA. The length of the CDR3 is 14 residues. V shed 1 base and J shed 6 bases, with 11 bases lying between them. Written as DNA, the CDR3 is TGTGCCAGCAGCTTAATCGGCGCAGGCGATACGCAGTATTTT. This codes for CASSLIGAGDTQYF.

This clonotype was detected only a few times. The rearrangement joins TRBV7-6 to TRBJ1-1; weak D call: TRBD1 (5 bases). Trimming stripped 5 bases from V and 5 bases from J, with 18 bases between. Germline assignment: CDR1 SGHVS and CDR2 FNYEAQ. This CDR3 has 15 residues. CDR3 in DNA: TGTGCCAGCAGCCAGAGGACATCCCAGAGGACTGAAGCTTTCTTT. Protein sequence: CASSQRTSQRTEAFF.

The chain carries TRBV12-3 or TRBV12-4 and TRBJ1-1; D is perhaps TRBD1 (6 bases). V was cut by 5 bases and J by 2 bases, with 9 bases left in between. The CDR3 contains 13 residues. The CDR3 here is CASSVQGNTEAFF. The CDR3 DNA follows: TGTGCCAGCAGTGTACAGGGTAACACTGAAGCTTTCTTT.

This chain links TRBV20-1 with TRBJ1-1, with a weak D call TRBD1 (6 bases). V lost 5 bases and J lost 5, with 18 bases in between. CDR1 is DFQATT and CDR2 is SNEGSKA in the germline V gene (reference sequence). The CDR3 length is 14 residues. The CDR3 nucleotides read TGCAGTGCTTCGAGGGGGGGCGCGGGGACTGAAGCTTTCTTT. It codes for CSASRGGAGTEAFF.

This clonotype was recorded a few times. This chain joins TRBV20-1 and TRBJ1-1; no clear D. With 0 bases removed from V and 5 bases from J, the gap between germline ends came to 16 bases. The germline V gene has CDR1 DFQATT and CDR2 SNEGSKA (reference sequence). The CDR3 is 15 residues long. The CDR3 reads CSARDPAIRVTEAFF. CDR3 sequence (DNA): TGCAGTGCTAGAGATCCGGCAATTCGCGTAACTGAAGCTTTCTTT.

The chain is built from TRBV7-2 and TRBJ2-3; D gene uncertain. Germline V lookup: CDR1 SGHTA, CDR2 FQGNSA. The CDR3 loop spans 13 amino acids. V was cut by 8 bases and J by 2 bases, with 11 bases left in between. The DNA of the CDR3 is TGTGCCAGCTCCCCCCGGCTCACAGATACGCAGTATTTT. Translated: CASSPRLTDTQYF.

The rearrangement joins TRBV6-5 to TRBJ1-1; the D gene is possibly TRBD1 (5 bases). V shed 2 bases and J shed 5 bases, with 9 bases lying between them. CDR1 and CDR2 (germline): MNHEY, SVGAGI. This CDR3 is built from 13 residues. The DNA for the CDR3 is TGTGCCAGCAGTTACACCCGGGGGACTGAAGCTTTCTTT. Amino acid sequence: CASSYTRGTEAFF.

V and J are TRBV6-5 and TRBJ2-7; a weak D match, TRBD1 (6 bases). Trimming cost V 4 bases and J 3 bases, with 22 bases left between them. The CDR3 contains 17 residues. Germline lookup yields CDR1 MNHEY and CDR2 SVGAGI. In DNA, the CDR3 is TGTGCCAGCAGTTCCCGGGGCCGTGGGCAGGGGATCTACGAGCAGTACTTC. This codes for CASSSRGRGQGIYEQYF.

The chain couples TRBV7-9 to TRBJ2-2, with a possible D match to TRBD1 (6 bases). This CDR3 contains 15 residues. Germline CDR1 and CDR2: SEHNR and FQNEAQ (reference sequence). The V end was cut by 5 bases, the J end by 6 bases, with 16 bases between. CDR3 in DNA: TGTGCCAGCAGCCCCCCCTGGACAGATCCCGGGGAGCTGTTTTTT. This codes for CASSPPWTDPGELFF.

The genes are TRBV7-9 and TRBJ2-2; D is undetermined. This CDR3 has 14 amino acids. The germline CDR1 and CDR2 sequences are SEHNR and FQNEAQ (reference sequence). With 7 bases removed from V and 6 bases from J, the gap between germline ends came to 15 bases. This chain's CDR3 is CASTQLSVSGELFF. The CDR3 DNA follows: TGTGCCAGCACCCAATTGAGCGTATCCGGGGAGCTGTTTTTT.